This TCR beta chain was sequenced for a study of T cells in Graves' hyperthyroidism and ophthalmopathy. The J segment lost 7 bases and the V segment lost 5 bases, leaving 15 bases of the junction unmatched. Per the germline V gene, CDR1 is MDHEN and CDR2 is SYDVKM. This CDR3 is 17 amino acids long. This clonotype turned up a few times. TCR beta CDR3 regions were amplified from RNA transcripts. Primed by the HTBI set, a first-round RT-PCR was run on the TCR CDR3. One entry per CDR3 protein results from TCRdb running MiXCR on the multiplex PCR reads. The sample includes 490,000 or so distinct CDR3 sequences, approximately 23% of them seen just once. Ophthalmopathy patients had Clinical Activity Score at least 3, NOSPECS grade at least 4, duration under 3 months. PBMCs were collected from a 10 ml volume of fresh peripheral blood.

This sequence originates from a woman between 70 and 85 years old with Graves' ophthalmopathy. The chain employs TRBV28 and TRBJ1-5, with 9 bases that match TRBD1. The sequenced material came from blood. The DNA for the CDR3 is TGTGCCAGCAGTCGCAAAAGGGACAGGGTGGAATTGCAGCCCCAGCATTTT. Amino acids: CASSRKRDRVELQPQHF.